Shown below are 9 T cell receptor beta chains from a single sample sequenced in a study of shared clonotypes between healthy human individuals (TCRdb year 2020). CD8 naive samples were obtained by positive selection for CCR7 among CD45RO-negative cells, yielding a CD45RA+CCR7+ population from which TemRA cells were excluded. The library was built by means of the immunoSEQ multiplex PCR assay. Held by TCRdb, this immuneACCESS table contains in-frame sequences only and omits some clones. Under half of the omission traces to an unresolved V gene where checked; the cause of the rest is unknown. The sample table contains hundreds of thousands of clones; only one count was recorded for 90% to 97% of them. The ten largest clonotypes hold about 0.12% of the sample. Sequencing input: naive CD8+ T cells sorted from blood. What this sample's cell subset or site label stands for: CD45RA+CCR7+. Receptor source: a woman younger than 45 in good health.

This clone was seen just once. The genes are TRBV9 and TRBJ2-2; TRBD2 matches at 11 bases. The J segment lost 1 base and the V segment lost 0 bases, leaving 11 bases of the junction unmatched. CDR1 and CDR2 from the germline V gene are SGDLS and YYNGEE. The CDR3 loop spans 20 amino acids. The CDR3 loop is CASSVAKGTSGQQNTGELFF. The CDR3 DNA is TGTGCCAGCAGCGTAGCAAAGGGGACTAGCGGCCAACAGAACACCGGGGAGCTGTTTTTT.

This clone was seen just once. The V call is TRBV4-1, the J call TRBJ2-6, with no clear D. Germline V gene sequence: CDR1 MGHRA, CDR2 YSYEKL. V was trimmed by 1 base and J by 13 bases, leaving 20 bases between them. The CDR3 is 16 residues long. This chain's CDR3 is CASSQAWPGMGKVLTF. The CDR3 DNA follows: TGCGCCAGCAGCCAAGCTTGGCCCGGTATGGGGAAAGTCCTGACTTTC.

The chain joins TRBV27 to TRBJ2-7; D not certain. The germline gives CDR1 MNHEY, CDR2 SMNVEV (reference sequence). This CDR3 spans 16 amino acids. Trimming cost V 1 base and J 0 bases, with 13 bases left between them. This chain's CDR3 is CASSLYRAPSSYEQYF. The CDR3 nucleotides are TGTGCCAGCAGTTTATATAGGGCCCCAAGCTCCTACGAGCAGTACTTC.

A word on this clone: Distinct nucleotide sequences in the sample also encode this CDR3. J is TRBJ2-5 and V is TRBV2; D is unresolved. V was shortened by 6 bases and J by 5 bases, with 4 bases between the two germline ends. Looked up from germline, CDR1 is SNHLY and CDR2 is FYNNEI. The CDR3 covers 10 residues. CDR3 sequence: CASSKETQYF. The DNA for the CDR3 is TGTGCCAGCAGCAAGGAGACCCAGTACTTC.

The rearrangement links TRBV6-5 to TRBJ2-7, with TRBD1 matching over 7 bases. Per the germline V gene, CDR1 is MNHEY and CDR2 is SVGAGI. The CDR3 has 13 residues. Unmatched junction bases numbered 3, after V lost 5 bases and J lost 2 bases. CDR3 protein: CASSTGTAYEQYF. The CDR3 DNA is TGTGCCAGCAGTACCGGGACAGCCTACGAGCAGTACTTC.

The CDR3 DNA follows: TGTGCCAGCAGTTACGGGGCAGGGGGCGACGAGCAGTACTTC. This encodes CASSYGAGGDEQYF. The chain combines TRBV6-5 with TRBJ2-7, with 8 bases that match TRBD1. The CDR3 covers 14 residues. V shed 2 bases, J shed 5 bases, and the junction held 5 bases outside the gene matches. The germline CDR1 and CDR2 sequences are MNHEY and SVGAGI.

V and J are TRBV13 and TRBJ2-1; perhaps TRBD2 as D (6 bases). The CDR3 totals 14 residues. V dropped 3 bases and J dropped 8 bases, with 14 bases sitting between them. The V gene's germline CDR1 is PRHDT and CDR2 FYEKMQ (reference sequence). For the CDR3, the DNA is TGTGCCAGCAGCTTGGGACTTAGGGAGGATGAGCAGTTCTTC. It is translated as CASSLGLREDEQFF.

The chain joins TRBV6-1 to TRBJ2-7, with 7 nucleotides matching TRBD1. The CDR3 sequence is 12 residues long. With V trimmed by 8 bases and J by 3 bases, 4 bases remained unmatched. From germline, CDR1 is MNHNS and CDR2 SASEGT. The CDR3 sequence: CASARQGYEQYF. In DNA form, the CDR3 reads TGTGCCAGCGCCAGACAGGGCTACGAGCAGTACTTC.

V gene TRBV19 combines with J gene TRBJ2-4, with D tentatively TRBD2 (5 bases). Germline V gene data show CDR1 as LNHDA and CDR2 as SQIVND (reference sequence). There are 13 residues in the CDR3. Trimming cost V 5 bases and J 4 bases, with 9 bases left between them. CDR3 loop: CASSEGPKNIQYF. CDR3 DNA sequence: TGTGCCAGTAGTGAGGGCCCTAAAAACATTCAGTACTTC.